Presented here are 22 T cell receptor beta chains from one specimen sequenced in a study of OX40 agonist ivuxolimab in advanced cancers. Libraries were prepared by immunoSEQ multiplex PCR; TCRdb keeps only in-frame clonotypes and omits some of them. In the table there are 50,000 to 65,000 clones, 81% of which are singletons. This specimen was CD4+ or CD8+ T cells sorted from blood, taken in a trial of the OX40 agonist ivuxolimab. These receptors were taken from an adult with an advanced solid tumor such as melanoma, head and neck, liver or kidney cancer.

In this sample, this clone turned up a few times. The genes are TRBV5-5 and TRBJ1-5, with 8 nucleotides matching TRBD1. This CDR3 contains 16 residues. V gave up 0 bases and J gave up 6 bases; unmatched junction bases: 8. Germline assignment: CDR1 SGHKS and CDR2 YYEKEE (reference sequence). Here the CDR3 DNA reads TGTGCCAGCAGCTTGGTTCCAGGGGGCGAGACTCAGCCCCAGCATTTT. Its translation: CASSLVPGGETQPQHF.

The chain couples TRBV7-2 to TRBJ2-2; D gene uncertain. The V and J ends lost 2 bases and 1 base respectively, with 5 bases between them. CDR1 SGHTA and CDR2 FQGNSA come from the germline V gene. The CDR3 loop spans 14 amino acids. The CDR3 nucleotides are TGTGCCAGCAGCTTAAGTGTGAACACCGGGGAGCTGTTTTTT. It codes for CASSLSVNTGELFF.

The CDR3 DNA follows: TGTGCCAGCTCACCAAATACAGGGGGCATTTCCTACGAGCAGTACTTC. It is translated as CASSPNTGGISYEQYF. This chain links TRBV18 with TRBJ2-7, with 9 positions matching TRBD1. The CDR3 totals 16 residues. CDR1 and CDR2 from the germline V gene are KGHSH and LQKENI. V gave up 2 bases and J gave up 1 base; unmatched junction bases: 6.

The chain joins TRBV2 to TRBJ2-3, with D perhaps given as TRBD1 or TRBD2 (5 bases each). The CDR3 is 17 residues long. Germline-derived CDR1 and CDR2 are SNHLY and FYNNEI. Trimming shortened V by 8 bases and J by 1 base, and 22 bases separated the two germline ends. The CDR3 sequence: CASEEVRRQGGTDTQYF. DNA of the CDR3: TGTGCCAGCGAGGAGGTCCGTAGGCAGGGAGGCACAGATACGCAGTATTTT. The full variable domain, its missing parts supplied by reference TRBV2 and TRBJ2-3, is EPEVTQTPSHQVTQMGQEVILRCVPISNHLYFYWYRQILGQKVEFLVSFYNNEISEKSEIFDDQFSVERPDGSNFTLKIRSTKLEDSAMYFCASEEVRRQGGTDTQYFGPGTRLTVL.

This chain uses TRBV27 with TRBJ2-7, with 9 bases matching TRBD2. Germline CDR1 and CDR2: MNHEY and SMNVEV (reference sequence). CDR3 length: 15 amino acids. V shed 2 bases and J 2 bases; nucleotides not matched to a gene: 4. In DNA, the CDR3 is TGTGCCAGCAGTTTAGGGCGGGGGGGTACCTACGAGCAGTACTTC. Amino acids: CASSLGRGGTYEQYF.

A single count supports this clone. This chain joins TRBV5-1 and TRBJ2-1; 8 bases are a match to TRBD1. The V gene's germline CDR1 is SGHRS and CDR2 YFSETQ. This CDR3 contains 16 residues. V lost 9 bases to trimming and J lost 2 bases; unmatched junction nucleotides: 13. CDR3 amino acids: CATKIGSTGAYNEQFF. CDR3 DNA: TGCGCCACCAAAATAGGTTCGACAGGGGCCTACAATGAGCAGTTCTTC.

This clone was counted once. This chain connects TRBV19 to TRBJ2-3, with D perhaps assigned TRBD1 or TRBD2 (5 bases each). V gave up 3 bases and J gave up 0 bases, with 10 bases separating them. This CDR3 has 15 amino acids. From germline, CDR1 is LNHDA and CDR2 SQIVND (reference sequence). The CDR3 DNA follows: TGTGCCAGTAGTATCGGGACCAAAAGCACAGATACGCAGTATTTT. Protein: CASSIGTKSTDTQYF. The full variable domain, its missing parts supplied by reference TRBV19 and TRBJ2-3, is DGGITQSPKYLFRKEGQNVTLSCEQNLNHDAMYWYRQDPGQGLRLIYYSQIVNDFQKGDIAEGYSVSREKKESFPLTVTSAQKNPTAFYLCASSIGTKSTDTQYFGPGTRLTVL.

The rearrangement joins TRBV11-2 to TRBJ2-7; D is possibly TRBD1 (6 bases). Trimming left V 3 bases short and J 2 bases short, with 11 bases between. The CDR3 sequence is 14 residues long. Germline V gene sequence: CDR1 SGHAT, CDR2 FQNNGV. The CDR3 protein is CASSFGQNAYEQYF. The CDR3 nucleotides read TGTGCCAGCAGCTTCGGACAGAATGCCTACGAGCAGTACTTC.

This sequence joins TRBV11-2 and TRBJ2-5, with a tentative D call TRBD1 (5 bases). Trimming removed 3 bases at V and 0 bases at J, with 8 bases between. The length of the CDR3 is 14 residues. Germline V gives CDR1 SGHAT, CDR2 FQNNGV. CDR3 sequence: CASSFPRDQETQYF. The CDR3 region has the DNA TGTGCCAGCAGCTTCCCCAGGGACCAAGAGACCCAGTACTTC.

This chain joins TRBV4-3 and TRBJ2-1; no firm D call. The germline V and J ends were trimmed by 0 bases and 9 bases, with 6 bases remaining between them. The CDR3 extends over 12 amino acids. Germline V gives CDR1 LGHNA, CDR2 YSLEER. The CDR3 DNA is TGCGCCAGCAGCCAAGATAGTTTTGAGCAGTTCTTC. It is translated as CASSQDSFEQFF.

This clone was observed once. The rearrangement joins TRBV2 to TRBJ1-2, with 7 bases that match TRBD1. After removal of 0 bases from V and 8 bases from J, the junction contained 9 bases not matched to a gene. Germline assignment: CDR1 SNHLY and CDR2 FYNNEI. The CDR3 loop spans 15 amino acids. Here the CDR3 DNA reads TGTGCCAGCAGTGAAGCGGCACCCCAGGGGGGCGGCTACACCTTC. It codes for CASSEAAPQGGGYTF.

V and J are TRBV7-9 and TRBJ2-7, with D perhaps assigned TRBD1 or TRBD2 (6 bases each). The CDR3 has 15 residues. Per germline, CDR1 SEHNR and CDR2 FQNEAQ (reference sequence). The V and J ends lost 3 bases and 6 bases respectively, with 18 bases between them. The CDR3 region has the DNA TGTGCCAGCAGCTTGATGAACAGGGCCGGGGGCGAGCAGTACTTC. It is translated as CASSLMNRAGGEQYF.

This sequence joins TRBV5-1 and TRBJ2-1; D is unclear. This CDR3 comprises 12 residues. Trimming pared 2 bases from V and 9 bases from J, leaving 9 bases between. Germline V gene data show CDR1 as SGHRS and CDR2 as YFSETQ. The CDR3 region is CASSFGVGEQFF. DNA for the CDR3: TGCGCCAGCAGCTTTGGAGTCGGTGAGCAGTTCTTC. Supplemented by reference TRBV5-1 and TRBJ2-1, the full variable domain reads KAGVTQTPRYLIKTRGQQVTLSCSPISGHRSVSWYQQTPGQGLQFLFEYFSETQRNKGNFPGRFSGRQFSNSRSEMNVSTLELGDSALYLCASSFGVGEQFFGPGTRLTVL.

This sequence joins TRBV27 and TRBJ2-5; D gene ambiguous. Germline V gene lookup returns CDR1 MNHEY and CDR2 SMNVEV (reference sequence). CDR3 length equals 13 residues. Trimming shortened V by 6 bases and J by 7 bases, and 15 bases separated the two germline ends. CDR3 DNA: TGTGCCAGCAGACCCCTTCCCTGGGGGACCCAGTACTTC. This translates into CASRPLPWGTQYF.

The chain joins TRBV19 to TRBJ2-3; the match to TRBD2 covers 9 bases. The CDR3 has 16 amino acids. Germline CDR1 LNHDA, CDR2 SQIVND (reference sequence). With V trimmed by 6 bases and J by 2 bases, 9 bases remained unmatched. CDR3 DNA: TGTGCCAGTAGGCCGGGTGGCGGGGGGGCCACAGATACGCAGTATTTT. Translation: CASRPGGGGATDTQYF. Looking up the rest from reference TRBV19 and TRBJ2-3 gives the full variable domain: DGGITQSPKYLFRKEGQNVTLSCEQNLNHDAMYWYRQDPGQGLRLIYYSQIVNDFQKGDIAEGYSVSREKKESFPLTVTSAQKNPTAFYLCASRPGGGGATDTQYFGPGTRLTVL.

This clone was observed once. The rearrangement uses TRBV19 and TRBJ1-2; D is unclear. Germline lookup yields CDR1 LNHDA and CDR2 SQIVND (reference sequence). The V end lost 1 base, the J end lost 6 bases, and 9 bases lay between the germline ends. The CDR3 sequence is 13 residues long. Written as DNA, the CDR3 is TGTGCCAGTAGTATAGGCCGAGGAGATGGCTACACCTTC. It specifies CASSIGRGDGYTF.

The gene calls are TRBV11-2 and TRBJ2-5; no definite D call. Trimming shortened V by 1 base and J by 1 base, and 4 bases separated the two germline ends. The CDR3 consists of 13 residues. Germline V CDR1 and CDR2: SGHAT, FQNNGV. CDR3 bases: TGTGCCAGCAGCTTAGTTACCCAAGAGACCCAGTACTTC. Translated: CASSLVTQETQYF.

CDR3 in amino acids: CASSLAGISTDTQYF. CDR3 nucleotides: TGTGCCAGCAGCTTAGCGGGGATAAGCACAGATACGCAGTATTTT. This rearrangement joins TRBV7-2 to TRBJ2-3; D is unclear. The CDR3 is 15 amino acids. Germline loops: CDR1 SGHTA, CDR2 FQGNSA. V dropped 0 bases and J dropped 0 bases, with 7 bases sitting between them.

This CDR3 is CASRQSSGGDTQYF. The CDR3 DNA follows: TGTGCCAGCAGACAATCTAGCGGAGGAGATACGCAGTATTTT. The chain links TRBV7-2 to TRBJ2-3, with 7 bases matching TRBD2. Germline V lookup: CDR1 SGHTA, CDR2 FQGNSA. This CDR3 has 14 amino acids. With V trimmed by 6 bases and J by 5 bases, 8 bases remained unmatched.

The chain combines TRBV6-6 with TRBJ1-1; D is possibly TRBD1 (5 bases). CDR3 length equals 14 residues. From germline, CDR1 is MNHNY and CDR2 SVGAGI (reference sequence). The V end was cut by 2 bases, the J end by 5 bases, with 12 bases between. The CDR3 sequence is CASSYGRVGTEAFF. CDR3 sequence (DNA): TGTGCCAGCAGTTACGGCAGGGTGGGTACTGAAGCTTTCTTT.

The CDR3 reads CASSDERSYNEQFF. In DNA form, the CDR3 reads TGTGCCAGCAGCGATGAGCGGTCTTACAATGAGCAGTTCTTC. The chain couples TRBV7-2 to TRBJ2-1, with D possibly TRBD2 on 5 matching bases. Germline V CDR1 and CDR2: SGHTA, FQGNSA. The CDR3 spans 14 residues. The V end lost 5 bases, the J end lost 4 bases, and 12 bases lay between the germline ends.

A note on this clone: At one boundary the junction diverges from the germline segment, which might be a read error. The CDR3 protein is CASSHSGLAGASHNEQFF. CDR3 coding DNA: TGCGCCAGCAGCCACTCGGGACTAGCGGGGGCCTCCCACAATGAGCAGTTCTTC. This rearrangement joins TRBV4-1 to TRBJ2-1, with 14 bases aligning to TRBD2. Per the germline V gene, CDR1 is MGHRA and CDR2 is YSYEKL. There are 18 residues in the CDR3.